In its sample, the clone carrying this T cell receptor beta chain was seen many times. The CDR3 has 16 residues. V lost 4 bases and J lost 1; bases outside the gene matches: 4. Looked up from germline, CDR1 is MNHNS and CDR2 is SASEGT. The sample comes from a study of regulatory T cells in long-lasting Graves disease. As for time point: newly diagnosed GD, antithyroid drugs for less than 3 months. With RNA extracted from PBMCs as input, the TCR library was made. Construction of TCR beta libraries relied on iRepertoire HTBI primers and on Arm-PCR targeting CDR3 regions. MiXCR was run by TCRdb on the multiplex PCR reads, yielding one entry per CDR3 protein. The sample records 400,000 to 550,000 distinct CDR3 sequences, roughly 17% being singletons. These records were also assigned to another study, of T cells in Graves' hyperthyroidism and ophthalmopathy.

The rearrangement joins TRBV6-1 to TRBJ2-3, with 11 bases lining up with TRBD2. This specimen consisted of peripheral blood mononuclear cells (PBMCs), obtained at new diagnosis, from a patient treated with antithyroid drugs. The origin of this receptor is a woman aged 30 to 39 with Graves disease. In nucleotides, the CDR3 is TGTGCCAGCAGTGGGGGGACTAGCGGACGCACAGATACGCAGTATTTT. It yields the protein CASSGGTSGRTDTQYF.